The 12 T cell receptor beta chains below come from one sample, sequenced in a study of cytomegalovirus exposure and HLA in healthy donors. The PCR had 60 Vbeta and 13 Jbeta primers. Profiling relied on immunoSEQ multiplex PCR, and the TCRdb table lists in-frame clones only, not all of them. The repertoire holds about 150,000 clones, with roughly three quarters as singletons. Material for sequencing was PBMCs. The receptor source for this set is a man between 35 and 55 years old in good health and CMV-seronegative.

This clone was counted a single time. The chain carries TRBV13 and TRBJ2-1; 13 bases are a match to TRBD2. J lost 0 bases, V lost 5 bases, and 7 bases had no gene match. Germline values: CDR1 PRHDT, CDR2 FYEKMQ (reference sequence). The CDR3 contains 18 residues. CDR3 bases: TGTGCCAGCAGCACGGGACTAGCGGGAATAAGCTCCTACAATGAGCAGTTCTTC. Amino acid sequence: CASSTGLAGISSYNEQFF.

A few counts support this clone. V and J are TRBV19 and TRBJ1-4, with D possibly TRBD1 on 5 matching bases. The CDR3 spans 13 residues. Germline V gene lookup returns CDR1 LNHDA and CDR2 SQIVND (reference sequence). Trimming shortened V by 3 bases and J by 5 bases, and 7 bases separated the two germline ends. Here the CDR3 DNA reads TGTGCCAGTAGTATCCAGGGAAATGAAAAACTGTTTTTT. It translates to CASSIQGNEKLFF.

This clone was recorded a few times. V gene TRBV6-5 combines with J gene TRBJ2-7; the match to TRBD1 covers 8 bases. The junction had 7 bases not matched to a gene; V was cut back by 5 bases and J by 4 bases. Looked up from germline, CDR1 is MNHEY and CDR2 is SVGAGI. The CDR3 has 14 residues. CDR3: CASSHRQGRYEQYF. CDR3 coding DNA: TGTGCCAGCAGTCACCGACAGGGGAGGTACGAGCAGTACTTC.

The chain is built from TRBV9 and TRBJ1-1; a weak D match, TRBD1 (5 bases). Germline V lookup: CDR1 SGDLS, CDR2 YYNGEE. With 7 bases removed from V and 0 bases from J, the gap between germline ends came to 13 bases. This CDR3 comprises 14 residues. Here the CDR3 DNA reads TGTGCCAGCGGGAAGGGGCCCATGAACACTGAAGCTTTCTTT. Amino acid sequence: CASGKGPMNTEAFF.

This sequence joins TRBV5-6 and TRBJ2-7; possible D gene TRBD2, 5 bases. CDR1 is SGHDT and CDR2 is YYEEEE in the germline V gene. Trimming removed 0 bases from V and 9 bases from J, with 10 bases in between. CDR3 size: 12 residues. This CDR3 is CASSLVAGGQYF. The CDR3, as DNA: TGTGCCAGCAGCTTGGTGGCCGGAGGGCAGTACTTC.

The chain couples TRBV2 to TRBJ2-2; tentative D call: TRBD2 (6 bases). Trimming shortened V by 4 bases and J by 3 bases, and 9 bases separated the two germline ends. CDR3 length equals 14 residues. Germline loops: CDR1 SNHLY, CDR2 FYNNEI. The CDR3 DNA reads as TGTGCCAGCAGTGCCGGGGGTGACACCGGGGAGCTGTTTTTT. Protein product: CASSAGGDTGELFF.

The chain employs TRBV18 and TRBJ2-7, with 7 bases that match TRBD2. The V and J ends lost 3 bases and 2 bases, in that order; junction bases with no gene match: 10. Germline values: CDR1 KGHSH, CDR2 LQKENI. The CDR3 is 16 amino acids. The CDR3: CASSPPGGMAPYEQYF. For the CDR3, the DNA is TGTGCCAGCTCACCCCCGGGAGGAATGGCTCCCTACGAGCAGTACTTC.

The chain has TRBV28 and TRBJ1-2, with D possibly TRBD1 on 6 matching bases. The CDR3 covers 14 residues. Germline CDR1 MDHEN, CDR2 SYDVKM. Trimming pared 4 bases from V and 4 bases from J, leaving 13 bases between. Here the CDR3 DNA reads TGTGCCAGCAGTTCCGCGACAGGATTCTATGGCTACACCTTC. It yields the protein CASSSATGFYGYTF.

V and J are TRBV5-1 and TRBJ1-2; D possibly corresponds to TRBD1 (5 bases). Germline CDR1 SGHRS, CDR2 YFSETQ. This CDR3 has 16 residues. Trimming removed 4 bases at V and 2 bases at J, with 18 bases between. The CDR3 spells CASSTGGGTFNYGYTF. The CDR3 nucleotides read TGCGCCAGCAGCACTGGGGGGGGAACATTCAACTATGGCTACACCTTC.

The rearrangement uses TRBV5-1 and TRBJ2-7, with a possible D match to TRBD2 (6 bases). The CDR3 totals 16 residues. Trimming removed 5 bases at V and 3 bases at J, with 21 bases between. Germline CDR1 is SGHRS and CDR2 is YFSETQ. DNA of the CDR3: TGCGCCAGCAGGGACCTCAAGGGCGGGATAGTCTACGAGCAGTACTTC. Translated: CASRDLKGGIVYEQYF. The full variable domain, with the rest looked up from reference TRBV5-1 and TRBJ2-7, is KAGVTQTPRYLIKTRGQQVTLSCSPISGHRSVSWYQQTPGQGLQFLFEYFSETQRNKGNFPGRFSGRQFSNSRSEMNVSTLELGDSALYLCASRDLKGGIVYEQYFGPGTRLTVT.

A word on this clone: Mismatch with germline at one junction end may stem from a read error. The chain's CDR3 is CASRYSGGASYKQYF. The CDR3, as DNA: TGTGCCAGCAGGTATAGCGGGGGGGCATCCTACAAGCAGTACTTC. The rearrangement links TRBV11-3 to TRBJ2-7, with 11 positions matching TRBD2. Germline CDR1 reads SGHNT; CDR2 reads YENEEA. The CDR3 is 15 amino acids.

The rearrangement joins TRBV7-3 to TRBJ2-4; 12 bases are a match to TRBD2. Trimming cost V 2 bases and J 6 bases; bases outside gene matches: 2. The CDR3 runs 15 residues. The germline V gene encodes CDR1 SGHTA and CDR2 FQGTGA. In nucleotides, the CDR3 is TGTGCCAGCAGCTTACTAGCGGGAGGGTTAAACATTCAGTACTTC. Amino acids: CASSLLAGGLNIQYF.